These 9 T cell receptor beta chains were all obtained from the same sample, sequenced in a study of cytomegalovirus exposure and HLA in healthy donors. Measured with immunoSEQ multiplex PCR; TCRdb has only the in-frame clones, and not every one. This sample has over 110,000 clones, with around nine tenths found just once. Sequencing was carried out using PBMCs. These receptors all stem from a man younger than 35 in good health and CMV-seropositive.

This clone was observed a few times. The V and J genes are TRBV29-1 and TRBJ1-2, with 9 bases lining up with TRBD1. This CDR3 is 15 amino acids long. The germline CDR1 and CDR2 sequences are SQVTM and ANQGSEA. The V gene end was trimmed by 1 base and the J gene end by 5 bases; junction bases not matched to a gene: 8. DNA of the CDR3: TGCAGCGTTGAAGCAGGGGGGACAGGGCTGTATGGCTACACCTTC. Translation gives CSVEAGGTGLYGYTF.

This sequence joins TRBV30 and TRBJ2-3; 8 nucleotides agree with TRBD2. The CDR3 has 14 amino acids. Trimming took 4 bases from V and 5 from J; bases not matched to a gene: 8. CDR1 is GTSNPN and CDR2 is SVGIG in the germline V gene (reference sequence). The CDR3: CAWKVAGGGDTQYF. In DNA, the CDR3 is TGTGCCTGGAAGGTGGCGGGGGGAGGAGATACGCAGTATTTT. The full variable domain, rest sourced from reference TRBV30 and TRBJ2-3, is SQTIHQWPATLVQPVGSPLSLECTVEGTSNPNLYWYRQAAGRGLQLLFYSVGIGQISSEVPQNLSASRPQDRQFILSSKKLLLSDSGFYLCAWKVAGGGDTQYFGPGTRLTVL.

The V call is TRBV19, the J call TRBJ2-5; D not resolved. This CDR3 has 15 residues. The germline CDR1 and CDR2 sequences are LNHDA and SQIVND (reference sequence). Trimming shortened V by 0 bases and J by 1 base, and 9 bases separated the two germline ends. The CDR3 DNA reads as TGTGCCAGTAGTATAGATCTGTGGGCCCAAGAGACCCAGTACTTC. Translation: CASSIDLWAQETQYF.

This clone appeared a few times. The J gene is TRBJ1-4, the V gene TRBV30, with D unresolved. V was trimmed by 4 bases and J by 3 bases, leaving 9 bases between them. This CDR3 has 13 amino acids. Germline V gene data show CDR1 as GTSNPN and CDR2 as SVGIG (reference sequence). The CDR3 nucleotides are TGTGCCTGGAATATGCGGGCTAATGAAAAACTGTTTTTT. Its translation: CAWNMRANEKLFF.

This rearrangement joins TRBV14 to TRBJ2-1, with D perhaps matching TRBD1 (6 bases). The CDR3 sequence is 18 residues long. Trimming removed 0 bases at V and 7 bases at J, with 22 bases between. Per germline, CDR1 SGHDN and CDR2 FVKESK. The CDR3 protein is CASSQDPVSLLGQNEQFF. The CDR3 DNA sequence: TGTGCCAGCAGCCAAGATCCGGTATCCCTCCTCGGACAGAATGAGCAGTTCTTC.

This chain joins TRBV27 and TRBJ2-2; D perhaps matches TRBD1 (6 bases). The CDR3 covers 14 residues. Trimming pared 5 bases from V and 4 bases from J, leaving 11 bases between. Germline values: CDR1 MNHEY, CDR2 SMNVEV (reference sequence). The CDR3 sequence: CASSTHRATGELFF. The CDR3 nucleotides are TGTGCCAGCAGTACCCACAGGGCCACCGGGGAGCTGTTTTTT.

The rearrangement uses TRBV5-1 and TRBJ1-1, with 10 bases lining up with TRBD1. This CDR3 contains 13 residues. CDR1 and CDR2 (germline): SGHRS, YFSETQ. J gave up 11 bases and V 2 bases, and 6 bases lay outside the gene matches. The CDR3 nucleotides read TGCGCCAGCAGCTTCCGGGACAGGGGTTCGGCTTTCTTT. Translation gives CASSFRDRGSAFF.

This chain connects TRBV5-1 to TRBJ2-7; TRBD1 agrees at 7 bases. From germline, CDR1 is SGHRS and CDR2 YFSETQ. Trimming cost V 7 bases and J 0 bases; bases outside gene matches: 4. This CDR3 spans 13 amino acids. CDR3 residues: CASGDRASYEQYF. In DNA, the CDR3 is TGCGCCAGCGGAGACAGGGCCTCCTACGAGCAGTACTTC.

This clone was detected only a few times. The chain recombines TRBV7-9 with TRBJ2-7; maybe TRBD1 (5 bases). Germline V gene lookup returns CDR1 SEHNR and CDR2 FQNEAQ (reference sequence). CDR3 length: 13 residues. V was shortened by 3 bases and J by 2 bases, with 8 bases between the two germline ends. CDR3 sequence reads: CASSFQGPYEQYF. The CDR3 DNA reads TGTGCCAGCAGCTTTCAGGGTCCCTACGAGCAGTACTTC.